This is a list of T cell receptor beta chains from one sample in a study of T cells in localized non-small cell lung cancer. Produced via immunoSEQ multiplex PCR; TCRdb's table is partial and in-frame only. The repertoire holds around 25,000 clones, with more than 85% as singletons. Specimen: peripheral blood, collected before any cancer treatment. These receptors all come from a man aged 35-75 years with stage III squamous cell lung carcinoma. Both conserved end residues are part of each CDR3. The order of the fields is J gene, D gene, V gene, clone size, CDR3 DNA, CDR3 protein. D genes are given only for firm matches. Size is omitted from some rows. Given values are once, few, many or a class for expanded clones.

TRBJ2-3 TRBD2 TRBV28 - TGTGCCAGCAGTTTGGGCGGGAGGGCTGGAGATACGCAGTATTTT CASSLGGRAGDTQYF
TRBJ2-1 - TRBV9 - TGTGCCAGCAGCGCGAGGCAGGGTGGCTACAATGAGCAGTTCTTC CASSARQGGYNEQFF
TRBJ1-5 - TRBV6-1 - TGTGCCAGCAGTGACCTCGACAGCTACGGCAATCAGCCCCAGCATTTT CASSDLDSYGNQPQHF
TRBJ2-5 TRBD1 TRBV4-1 - TGCGCCAGCAGCCATACGCCCTTATCCGGGACAGGGGGCTGGAGGGGGCAAGAGACCCAGTACTTC CASSHTPLSGTGGWRGQETQYF
TRBJ2-1 - TRBV7-7 - TGTGCCAGCAGCTTAAACAGGGACAATGAGCAGTTCTTC CASSLNRDNEQFF
TRBJ2-5 - TRBV5-1 - TGCGCCAGCAGCTTACGGGTGGAAGGGGCCCAGTACTTC CASSLRVEGAQYF
TRBJ2-3 - TRBV2 - TGTGCCAGCAGTGCCTCCGGGGTGGCAGATACGCAGTATTTT CASSASGVADTQYF
TRBJ2-7 - TRBV5-4 - TGTGCCAGCAGCTTACAGGGCCCTGAGGGCGAGCAGTACTTC CASSLQGPEGEQYF
TRBJ2-2 TRBD1 TRBV28 - TGTGCCAGCAGTTTCGGGACAGGGGGCCTGGAGCTGTTTTTT CASSFGTGGLELFF
TRBJ1-2 - TRBV28 - TGTGCCAGCAGTTTATTGGTAGGGGGCTATGGCTACACCTTC CASSLLVGGYGYTF
TRBJ2-2 TRBD2 TRBV28 - TGTGCCAGCAGTTTTATGACTAGCGGGATGAGACTCGGGGAGCTGTTTTTT CASSFMTSGMRLGELFF
TRBJ1-4 TRBD1 TRBV5-4 - TGTGCCAGCAGCTTGCAGGGGGGCCCGGAAAAACTGTTTTTT CASSLQGGPEKLFF
TRBJ2-7 - TRBV7-7 few TGTGCCAGCAGCTCCGGACACGAGCAGTACTTC CASSSGHEQYF
TRBJ2-7 TRBD1 TRBV18 - TGTGCCAGCTCAGCTCTATGGGGACAGCCCTACGAGCAGTACTTC CASSALWGQPYEQYF
TRBJ1-2 - TRBV4-1 - TGCGCCAGCAGCCAAGAAGGGGTGGGGGCCGGGTACTATGGCTACACCTTC CASSQEGVGAGYYGYTF
TRBJ2-7 TRBD2 TRBV18 - TGTGCCAGCTCACTGCAATCGGCGGGGGGCCTGGACGAGCAGTACTTC CASSLQSAGGLDEQYF
TRBJ2-5 - TRBV5-1 - TGCGCCAGCAGCTTGGACTGGACAGTGGGGCGAGAGACCCAGTACTTC CASSLDWTVGRETQYF
TRBJ1-4 TRBD1 TRBV7-8 - TGTGCCAGCAGCTCGAGGGCCTCAGGGGGAACTAATGAAAAACTGTTTTTT CASSSRASGGTNEKLFF
TRBJ1-1 - TRBV14 once TGTGCCAGCAGCCAACAGCTGAACACTGAAGCTTTCTTT CASSQQLNTEAFF
TRBJ1-5 - TRBV5-5 - TGTGCCAGCAGCTTGGAAAACCTTAGCAATCAGCCCCAGCATTTT CASSLENLSNQPQHF
TRBJ2-5 - TRBV2 - TGTGCCAGCAGCGGACTCGAAACCCAAGAGACCCAGTACTTC CASSGLETQETQYF
TRBJ2-1 - TRBV9 - TGTGCCAGCAGCGTAGGTAGAAGTGAGCAGTTCTTC CASSVGRSEQFF
TRBJ1-1 TRBD1 TRBV5-1 - TGCGCCAGCAGCTTACAGGGGACCCCTGAAGCTTTCTTT CASSLQGTPEAFF
TRBJ1-2 - TRBV7-8 - TGTGCCAGCAGCTTAGCGTTGGACGCTAACTATGGCTACACCTTC CASSLALDANYGYTF
TRBJ1-1 - TRBV7-2 - TGTGCCAGCAGAACCCAGGCCATGAACACTGAAGCTTTCTTT CASRTQAMNTEAFF
TRBJ2-7 - TRBV25-1 - TGTGCCAGCAGTGAAGTCGGCAGGTCGAGCTCCTACGAGCAGTACTTC CASSEVGRSSSYEQYF
TRBJ2-1 - TRBV7-2 - TGTGCCAGCAGCTTACCCGGGGGCCTTGAGCAGTTCTTC CASSLPGGLEQFF
TRBJ2-7 TRBD2 TRBV9 - TGTGCCAGCAGCCCACGACTAGCGGGAGGCGCCTACGAGCAGTACTTC CASSPRLAGGAYEQYF
TRBJ2-2 - TRBV11-3 - TGTGCCAGCAGCTTATCAGGGAACGGGGAGCTGTTTTTT CASSLSGNGELFF
TRBJ1-4 - TRBV7-9 - TGTGCCAGCAGCTTAGCGAGCGGGGGCGCGAGGGAAAAACTGTTTTTT CASSLASGGAREKLFF
TRBJ2-3 TRBD2 TRBV6-1 - TGTGCCAGCAGGAGGACTAGCGGGGGAGGAGATACGCAGTATTTT CASRRTSGGGDTQYF
TRBJ1-1 - TRBV5-6 - TGTGCCAGCTCGCTCGGCGAGGTGGTGAGCCCTGAAGCTTTCTTT CASSLGEVVSPEAFF
TRBJ2-7 TRBD2 TRBV27 - TGTGCCAGCAGTTTCGGGACTAGAGTCTACGAGCAGTACTTC CASSFGTRVYEQYF
TRBJ2-4 TRBD1 TRBV9 - TGTGCCAGCAGCGCGGGACAGGGGGACAAAAACATTCAGTACTTC CASSAGQGDKNIQYF
TRBJ2-1 - TRBV6-1 once TGTGCCAGCAGGGATCAAAATGAGCAGTTCTTC CASRDQNEQFF
TRBJ1-1 - TRBV14 - TGTGCCAGCAGCATCCCTCAGGTCTGGTCTGAAGCTTTCTTT CASSIPQVWSEAFF
TRBJ2-1 - TRBV10-1 once TGCGCCAGCAGTGAGTCAGGGCAGGGCCTGGGCTCCAATGAGCAGTTCTTC CASSESGQGLGSNEQFF
TRBJ1-4 TRBD1 TRBV4-2 - TGTGCCAGCAGCCAAGACCTGATCGAAAGGGACAGACGTTATAATGAAAAACTGTTTTTT CASSQDLIERDRRYNEKLFF
TRBJ1-1 TRBD1 TRBV30 - TGTGCCTGGGAGACAGGGTTCAACACTGAAGCTTTCTTT CAWETGFNTEAFF
TRBJ2-2 TRBD1 TRBV6-5 once TGTGCCAGCAGTCCGGGACAGGGGGCTACCGGGGAGCTGTTTTTT CASSPGQGATGELFF